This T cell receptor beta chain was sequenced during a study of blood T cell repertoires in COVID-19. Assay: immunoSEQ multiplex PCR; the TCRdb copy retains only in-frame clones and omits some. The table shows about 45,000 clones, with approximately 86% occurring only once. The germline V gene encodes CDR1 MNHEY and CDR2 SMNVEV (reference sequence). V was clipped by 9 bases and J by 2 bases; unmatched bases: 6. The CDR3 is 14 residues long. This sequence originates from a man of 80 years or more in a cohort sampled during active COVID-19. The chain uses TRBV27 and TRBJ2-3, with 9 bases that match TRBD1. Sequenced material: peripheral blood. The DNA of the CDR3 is TGTGCCAGGTCCGACAGGGGGGTCACAGATACGCAGTATTTT. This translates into CARSDRGVTDTQYF.